Shown below are 23 T cell receptor beta chains from a single sample sequenced in a study of T cell responses to AZD1222 COVID-19 vaccine. TCRdb keeps only in-frame clones here, not all; method: immunoSEQ multiplex PCR. The data show about 68,000 clones, 65% to 80% seen once. Sample: peripheral blood, taken on day 0 of AZD1222 vaccination. The receptors stem from an adult in good health.

The gene calls are TRBV4-2 and TRBJ1-2; D is ambiguous. V gave up 4 bases and J gave up 3 bases, with 9 bases separating them. Germline loops: CDR1 LGHNA, CDR2 YNFKEQ. This CDR3 spans 13 amino acids. CDR3 sequence (DNA): TGTGCCAGCAGCCCCGCAAGGGACTATGGCTACACCTTC. It translates to CASSPARDYGYTF.

The chain joins TRBV28 to TRBJ1-2; D gene unclear. The CDR3 has 15 amino acids. The germline CDR1 and CDR2 sequences are MDHEN and SYDVKM. The V end lost 5 bases, the J end lost 3 bases, and 16 bases lay between the germline ends. CDR3 loop: CASSRLGSWDYGYTF. CDR3 in DNA: TGTGCCAGCAGTCGGCTTGGGTCGTGGGACTATGGCTACACCTTC.

The chain carries TRBV2 and TRBJ2-1; no definite D call. The V and J ends lost 6 bases and 10 bases respectively, with 16 bases between them. The CDR3 has 13 residues. Germline CDR1 reads SNHLY; CDR2 reads FYNNEI. The CDR3 loop reads CASSPEIAFEQFF. DNA of the CDR3: TGTGCCAGCAGCCCCGAAATAGCATTCGAGCAGTTCTTC.

As DNA, the CDR3 is TGTGCCAGCAGAGTAGGCGGTAATGCCTATGGCTACACCTTC. It is translated as CASRVGGNAYGYTF. V usage is TRBV3-1 (or the pseudogene TRBV3-2) and J usage is TRBJ1-2; D not certain. The germline V gene has CDR1 LGHDT and CDR2 YNNKEL (reference sequence). The ends were cut back, 6 bases at V and 4 bases at J, with 15 bases in the middle. This CDR3 has 14 amino acids.

The rearrangement links TRBV20-1 to TRBJ2-3; D not resolved. The germline V and J ends were trimmed by 6 bases and 3 bases, with 7 bases remaining between them. The germline V gene encodes CDR1 DFQATT and CDR2 SNEGSKA (reference sequence). There are 11 residues in the CDR3. CDR3 loop: CSALQTDTQYF. The CDR3 DNA sequence: TGCAGTGCCCTCCAGACAGATACGCAGTATTTT.

The V call is TRBV27, the J call TRBJ2-7; 7 bases align to TRBD2. Trimming took 3 bases from V and 1 from J; bases not matched to a gene: 6. This CDR3 is 15 amino acids long. The germline V gene encodes CDR1 MNHEY and CDR2 SMNVEV (reference sequence). CDR3 sequence (DNA): TGTGCCAGCAGTTTGACTGGGGGGGGTTCCTACGAGCAGTACTTC. Encoded protein: CASSLTGGGSYEQYF.

This chain joins TRBV29-1 and TRBJ1-1; no firm D call. V gave up 8 bases and J gave up 3 bases, with 13 bases separating them. Germline CDR1 reads SQVTM; CDR2 reads ANQGSEA. The CDR3 is made up of 12 amino acids. DNA of the CDR3: TGCAGCACCCGTCCTGGGGACACTGAAGCTTTCTTT. It translates to CSTRPGDTEAFF.

The V and J genes are TRBV29-1 and TRBJ1-1; D is perhaps TRBD1 (5 bases). Germline-derived CDR1 and CDR2 are SQVTM and ANQGSEA. This CDR3 is built from 11 residues. V dropped 4 bases and J dropped 6 bases, with 9 bases sitting between them. The CDR3 region has the DNA TGCAGCGTTGGGGGGTACGCTGAAGCTTTCTTT. Translation: CSVGGYAEAFF. The full variable domain, with the rest looked up from reference TRBV29-1 and TRBJ1-1, is SAVISQKPSRDICQRGTSLTIQCQVDSQVTMMFWYRQQPGQSLTLIATANQGSEATYESGFVIDKFPISRPNLTFSTLTVSNMSPEDSSIYLCSVGGYAEAFFGQGTRLTVV.

This clone was detected only a few times. This chain uses TRBV27 with TRBJ2-7; D may match TRBD1 or TRBD2 (6 bases each). Between the trimmed V and J ends, which lost 4 bases and 7 bases, there was a span of 14 bases. The V gene's germline CDR1 is MNHEY and CDR2 SMNVEV (reference sequence). The CDR3 totals 13 residues. Here the CDR3 DNA reads TGTGCCAGCAGTTCTGGGGGGCTGGGGGAGCAGTACTTC. Its translation is CASSSGGLGEQYF.

The chain recombines TRBV7-2 with TRBJ2-6; maybe TRBD1 (5 bases). With 1 base removed from V and 1 base from J, the gap between germline ends came to 17 bases. CDR1 SGHTA and CDR2 FQGNSA come from the germline V gene. The CDR3 sequence is 19 residues long. The CDR3 here is CASSLVPAGIGSGANVLTF. CDR3 nucleotides: TGTGCCAGCAGCTTAGTACCGGCAGGGATTGGGTCTGGGGCCAACGTCCTGACTTTC.

The chain employs TRBV6-5 and TRBJ1-2; possible D gene TRBD1, 5 bases. This CDR3 comprises 13 residues. Trimming left V 5 bases short and J 4 bases short, with 11 bases between. Looked up from germline, CDR1 is MNHEY and CDR2 is SVGAGI. CDR3 in DNA: TGTGCCAGCAGTCCGACAGTCGTCTATGGCTACACCTTC. Translated, it gives CASSPTVVYGYTF.

The chain is built from TRBV3-1 (or the pseudogene TRBV3-2) and TRBJ2-2, with D perhaps assigned TRBD1 or TRBD2 (5 bases each). Trimming removed 6 bases at V and 0 bases at J, with 14 bases between. The germline V gene encodes CDR1 LGHDT and CDR2 YNNKEL (reference sequence). The CDR3 sequence is 16 residues long. CDR3 residues: CASRLGRISNTGELFF. The DNA for the CDR3 is TGTGCCAGCAGGCTGGGACGGATTTCGAACACCGGGGAGCTGTTTTTT.

The gene calls are TRBV10-3 and TRBJ1-5, with 8 bases fitting TRBD1. V lost 9 bases and J lost 9; bases outside the gene matches: 10. Per the germline V gene, CDR1 is ENHRY and CDR2 is SYGVKD. This CDR3 spans 13 amino acids. The chain's CDR3 is CAIGQGGDRPQHF. CDR3 DNA sequence: TGTGCCATAGGACAGGGAGGGGATCGGCCCCAGCATTTT.

V usage is TRBV7-2 and J usage is TRBJ2-1, with TRBD2 matching over 10 bases. Germline V gene sequence: CDR1 SGHTA, CDR2 FQGNSA. The CDR3 extends over 15 amino acids. V lost 1 base and J lost 8; bases outside the gene matches: 5. CDR3 region: CASSLGLAGVDEQFF. The CDR3 DNA reads TGTGCCAGCAGCTTAGGTCTAGCGGGGGTTGATGAGCAGTTCTTC.

The chain recombines TRBV18 with TRBJ1-6; 10 bases align to TRBD1. V gave up 4 bases and J gave up 6 bases; unmatched junction bases: 18. The CDR3 spans 20 residues. Germline assignment: CDR1 KGHSH and CDR2 LQKENI. The CDR3 region has the DNA TGTGCCAGCTCACAAGGTCCCGGGACAGGGGCTCCCGGAAGTAATTCACCCCTCCACTTT. As protein: CASSQGPGTGAPGSNSPLHF.

This rearrangement joins TRBV9 to TRBJ2-4, with D maybe TRBD2 (5 bases). The CDR3 sequence is 17 residues long. Germline loops: CDR1 SGDLS, CDR2 YYNGEE. Deletions cut 4 bases from V and 0 bases from J, with 17 bases between. The CDR3: CASSSPVGDLAKNIQYF. The CDR3 nucleotides read TGTGCCAGCAGCTCACCGGTCGGGGATCTAGCCAAAAACATTCAGTACTTC.

The chain uses TRBV5-5 and TRBJ1-1, with D unclear. The CDR3 extends over 13 amino acids. In germline, CDR1 is SGHKS, CDR2 YYEKEE (reference sequence). V lost 0 bases and J lost 5, with 8 bases in between. CDR3 region: CASSLDSATEAFF. The CDR3 bases are TGTGCCAGCAGCTTGGATTCGGCTACTGAAGCTTTCTTT. Filled out from reference TRBV5-5 and TRBJ1-1, the complete variable domain reads DAGVTQSPTHLIKTRGQQVTLRCSPISGHKSVSWYQQVLGQGPQFIFQYYEKEERGRGNFPDRFSARQFPNYSSELNVNALLLGDSALYLCASSLDSATEAFFGQGTRLTVV.

The DNA of the CDR3 is TGCGCCAGCAGCTGGGGGCGACGGGCGAACACCGGGGAGCTGTTTTTT. This codes for CASSWGRRANTGELFF. This chain connects TRBV5-1 to TRBJ2-2; D is perhaps TRBD1 (6 bases). The V gene's germline CDR1 is SGHRS and CDR2 YFSETQ. CDR3 length: 16 residues. V shed 3 bases and J shed 0 bases, with 12 bases lying between them.

The chain joins TRBV5-1 to TRBJ2-1, with 8 bases identical to TRBD2. Trimming removed 2 bases from V and 10 bases from J; junction bases left unmatched: 2. In germline, CDR1 is SGHRS, CDR2 YFSETQ. This CDR3 is 12 amino acids long. CDR3 sequence reads: CASSFSGEEQFF. CDR3 DNA: TGCGCCAGCAGCTTTAGCGGGGAGGAGCAGTTCTTC.

The chain employs TRBV19 and TRBJ2-5; D not certain. Trimming removed 4 bases from V and 1 base from J, with 16 bases in between. Germline loops: CDR1 LNHDA, CDR2 SQIVND (reference sequence). There are 16 residues in the CDR3. The DNA for the CDR3 is TGTGCCAGTAGTAATTCGCGAGGCCTTCGCCAAGAGACCCAGTACTTC. Protein: CASSNSRGLRQETQYF.

The genes are TRBV2 and TRBJ2-6; 7 bases map to TRBD1. The trim removed 3 bases at V and 0 bases at J, leaving 8 bases unmatched. The germline CDR1 and CDR2 sequences are SNHLY and FYNNEI. The CDR3 totals 18 residues. CDR3 in DNA: TGTGCCAGCAGTGATCCGGGACAGTCCTACTCTGGGGCCAACGTCCTGACTTTC. Translation: CASSDPGQSYSGANVLTF. Using reference TRBV2 and TRBJ2-6 for the parts outside the CDR3, the full variable domain is EPEVTQTPSHQVTQMGQEVILRCVPISNHLYFYWYRQILGQKVEFLVSFYNNEISEKSEIFDDQFSVERPDGSNFTLKIRSTKLEDSAMYFCASSDPGQSYSGANVLTFGAGSRLTVL.

This chain uses TRBV7-9 with TRBJ2-7, with D possibly being TRBD2 (6 bases). This CDR3 has 16 residues. CDR1 is SEHNR and CDR2 is FQNEAQ in the germline V gene (reference sequence). Trimming stripped 3 bases from V and 1 base from J, with 16 bases between. The chain's CDR3 is CASSLGTLSGSYEQYF. The CDR3 DNA follows: TGTGCCAGCAGCTTGGGGACTCTTTCTGGTTCCTACGAGCAGTACTTC. Supplemented by reference TRBV7-9 and TRBJ2-7, the full variable domain reads DTGVSQNPRHKITKRGQNVTFRCDPISEHNRLYWYRQTLGQGPEFLTYFQNEAQLEKSRLLSDRFSAERPKGSFSTLEIQRTEQGDSAMYLCASSLGTLSGSYEQYFGPGTRLTVT.

This clone came up once. As DNA, the CDR3 is TGTGCCAGCAGCCGGCGACTAGCGGGGAATGGAAATGAGCAGTTCTTC. As protein: CASSRRLAGNGNEQFF. The chain couples TRBV11-2 to TRBJ2-1; 11 bases are shared with TRBD2. Trimming removed 5 bases from V and 7 bases from J; junction bases left unmatched: 10. The CDR3 totals 16 residues. Germline V gene sequence: CDR1 SGHAT, CDR2 FQNNGV.